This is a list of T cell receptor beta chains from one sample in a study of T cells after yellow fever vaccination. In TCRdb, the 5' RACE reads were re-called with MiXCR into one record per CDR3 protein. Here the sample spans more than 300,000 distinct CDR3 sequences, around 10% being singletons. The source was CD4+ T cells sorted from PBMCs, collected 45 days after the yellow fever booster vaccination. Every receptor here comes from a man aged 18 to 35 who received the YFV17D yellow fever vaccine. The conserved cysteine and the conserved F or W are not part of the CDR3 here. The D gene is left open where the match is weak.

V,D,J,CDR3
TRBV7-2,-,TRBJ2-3,ASRRAASTDTQY
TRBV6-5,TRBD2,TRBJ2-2,ASSYGSSGAYTGELF
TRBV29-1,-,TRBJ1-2,SVEGGDYGYT
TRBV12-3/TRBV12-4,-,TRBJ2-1,ASSSRDGPLYNEQF
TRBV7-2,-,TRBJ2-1,ASSPLLGDEQF
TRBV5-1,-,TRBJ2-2,ASSRQAGTNTGELF
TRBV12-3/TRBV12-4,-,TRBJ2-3,ASKFDSLADTQY
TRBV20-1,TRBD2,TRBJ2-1,SARDPQRGASSEQF
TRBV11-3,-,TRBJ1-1,ASSLDWRGWEAF
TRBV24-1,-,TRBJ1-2,ATSPPGPPYGYT
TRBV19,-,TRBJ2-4,ASSQKTGPPKNIQY
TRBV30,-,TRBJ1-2,AWSVRTADDYT
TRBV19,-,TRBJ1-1,ASSAGDFTEAF
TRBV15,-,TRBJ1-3,ATSFRTYSGNTIY
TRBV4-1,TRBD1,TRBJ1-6,ASSRRQGESASSPLH
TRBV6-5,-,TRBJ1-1,ASTESWNTEAF
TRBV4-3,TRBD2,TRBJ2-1,ASSPSFGGYNEQF
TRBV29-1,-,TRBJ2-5,SVAGDRQETQY
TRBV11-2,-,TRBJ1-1,ASTRIGDTEAF
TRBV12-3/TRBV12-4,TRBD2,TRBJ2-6,ASSSGGASGANVLT
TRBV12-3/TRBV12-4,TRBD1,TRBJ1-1,ASRDRGNTEAF
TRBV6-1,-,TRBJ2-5,ASSAPPGGSRTQY
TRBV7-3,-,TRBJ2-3,ASSPGWSTDTQY
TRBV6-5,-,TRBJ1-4,ASKGRGAVGYEKLF
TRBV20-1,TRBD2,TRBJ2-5,SALTSGGLQETQY
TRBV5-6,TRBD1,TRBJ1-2,ASRNLDRGDGYT
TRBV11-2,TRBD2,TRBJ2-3,ASSLGTTSGYTDTQY
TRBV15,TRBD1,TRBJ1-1,ATSRGDRLVWAF
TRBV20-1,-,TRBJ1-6,SARVNYKPLH
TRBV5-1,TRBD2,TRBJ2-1,ASSVIRGGSNEQF
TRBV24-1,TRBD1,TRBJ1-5,ATSDPRTGINQPQH
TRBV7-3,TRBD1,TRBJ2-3,ASSPRTGKITDTQY
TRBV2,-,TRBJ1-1,ASSEAGRTTEAF
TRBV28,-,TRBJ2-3,ASRHRTDTQY
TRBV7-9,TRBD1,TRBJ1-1,ASSATGSSGEAF
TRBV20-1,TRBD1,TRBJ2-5,SARDAQGAGETQY
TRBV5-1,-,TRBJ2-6,ASSGQGLSGANVLT
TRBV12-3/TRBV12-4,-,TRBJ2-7,ASSGPGTAQY
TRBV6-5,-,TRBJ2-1,ASSYSPGASYNEQF
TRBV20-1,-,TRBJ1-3,SAKDRTSGNTIY
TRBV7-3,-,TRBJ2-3,ASSPAGTDTQY
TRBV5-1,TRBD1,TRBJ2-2,ASRKTGQGNTGELF
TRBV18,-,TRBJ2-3,ASSQGQPNTDTQY
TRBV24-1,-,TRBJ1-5,ATSDWADNQPQH
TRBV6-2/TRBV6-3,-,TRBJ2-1,ASSYRAGTGRNYNEQF
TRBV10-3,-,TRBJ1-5,AISESSRVDQPQH
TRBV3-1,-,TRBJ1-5,ASSQTPGGYQPQH
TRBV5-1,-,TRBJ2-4,ASSLGGDTKNIQY
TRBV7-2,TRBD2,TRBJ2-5,ASSFYGGGQETQY
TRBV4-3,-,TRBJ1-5,ASSQELFSNQPQH
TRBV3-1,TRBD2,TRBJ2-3,ASSQASGGSGDADTQY
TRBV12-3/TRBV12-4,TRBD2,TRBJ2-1,ASSLAGPQGNEQF
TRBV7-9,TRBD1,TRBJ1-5,ASSRTSRGTEPQH
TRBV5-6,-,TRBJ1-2,ASGSWGGYT
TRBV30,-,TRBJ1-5,AWSVGRVGQPQH
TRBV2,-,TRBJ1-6,ASSEERFSPLH
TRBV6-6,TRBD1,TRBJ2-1,ASRNGQGTYNEQF